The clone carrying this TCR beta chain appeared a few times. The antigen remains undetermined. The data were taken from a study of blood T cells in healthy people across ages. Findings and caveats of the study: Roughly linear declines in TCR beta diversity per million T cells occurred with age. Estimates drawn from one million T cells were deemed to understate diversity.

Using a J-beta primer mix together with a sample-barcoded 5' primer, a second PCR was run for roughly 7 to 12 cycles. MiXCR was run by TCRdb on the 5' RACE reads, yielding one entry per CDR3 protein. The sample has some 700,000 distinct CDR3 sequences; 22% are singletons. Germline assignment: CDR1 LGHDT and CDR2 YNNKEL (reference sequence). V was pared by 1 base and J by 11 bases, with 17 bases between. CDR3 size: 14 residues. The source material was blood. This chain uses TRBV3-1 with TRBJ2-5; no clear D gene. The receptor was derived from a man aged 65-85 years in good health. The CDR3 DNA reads TGTGCCAGCAGCCAAGGAGGCGCAGTCTACGTGCAGTACTTC. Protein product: CASSQGGAVYVQYF.